The 22 T cell receptor beta chains in this list originate from one sample, sequenced in a study of Ad26.COV2.S vaccination and SARS-CoV-2 variants. Sequencing used immunoSEQ multiplex PCR; TCRdb keeps in-frame clones, though not all of them. The sample lists hundreds of thousands of clones; about nine tenths were seen once. Treatment denoted: around 19 received Ad26.COV2.S at low or high dose, single or two shots; about 5 received placebo; per-sample allocation not given. The samples were gathered on day 63 after the first injection of vaccine or placebo. This sample comprised peripheral blood, obtained in a trial of Ad26.COV2.S vaccine versus placebo. These receptors were obtained from a person between 18 and 65 years old who received the Ad26.COV2.S COVID-19 vaccine or a placebo.

The chain uses TRBV19 and TRBJ1-5; weak D call: TRBD1 (6 bases). Trimming pared 3 bases from V and 6 bases from J, leaving 12 bases between. The CDR3 totals 14 residues. Germline lookup yields CDR1 LNHDA and CDR2 SQIVND (reference sequence). The CDR3 spells CASSIGRGGQPQHF. The CDR3 nucleotides read TGTGCCAGTAGTATTGGCAGGGGTGGTCAGCCCCAGCATTTT.

The chain uses TRBV7-2 and TRBJ2-1, with a tentative D call TRBD2 (6 bases). The CDR3 contains 15 residues. Germline V gene lookup returns CDR1 SGHTA and CDR2 FQGNSA. Trimming pared 5 bases from V and 2 bases from J, leaving 13 bases between. CDR3 DNA sequence: TGTGCCAGCAGCCAGACTAGTCTCACCTACAATGAGCAGTTCTTC. It specifies CASSQTSLTYNEQFF.

The chain couples TRBV6-2 or TRBV6-3 to TRBJ1-6; D is ambiguous. The CDR3 is made up of 12 amino acids. Germline CDR1 is MNHEY and CDR2 is SVGEGT. V was trimmed by 6 bases and J by 8 bases, leaving 8 bases between them. The CDR3: CASSLLDSPLHF. The CDR3, as DNA: TGTGCCAGCAGCCTATTGGATTCACCCCTCCACTTT.

J is TRBJ2-2 and V is TRBV30; no clear D gene. Germline V gene lookup returns CDR1 GTSNPN and CDR2 SVGIG (reference sequence). This CDR3 spans 13 amino acids. Trimming took 0 bases from V and 7 from J, leaving 9 bases between them. The CDR3 loop reads CAWSVMGIGELFF. In DNA form, the CDR3 reads TGTGCCTGGAGTGTAATGGGGATCGGGGAGCTGTTTTTT.

This clone was seen once. The gene calls are TRBV7-9 and TRBJ2-3, with TRBD2 matching 8 bases. The J segment lost 0 bases and the V segment lost 5 bases, leaving 16 bases of the junction unmatched. CDR3 size: 19 residues. From germline, CDR1 is SEHNR and CDR2 FQNEAQ (reference sequence). The CDR3 loop reads CASSPKGGSSGGSTDTQYF. The CDR3 DNA follows: TGTGCCAGCAGCCCGAAAGGTGGATCGAGCGGGGGCAGCACAGATACGCAGTATTTT.

There are a few counts of this clone. This chain connects TRBV5-1 to TRBJ2-7; the D gene is possibly TRBD2 (5 bases). In germline, CDR1 is SGHRS, CDR2 YFSETQ. The V gene lost 0 bases and the J gene lost 6 bases, with 13 bases spanning the gap. The CDR3 covers 14 residues. The CDR3 DNA follows: TGCGCCAGCAGCTTGGAAATCTTTACTAGCGAGCAGTACTTC. Translation gives CASSLEIFTSEQYF.

The rearrangement links TRBV29-1 to TRBJ1-5; 7 nucleotides line up with TRBD1. The germline gives CDR1 SQVTM, CDR2 ANQGSEA. V was clipped by 7 bases and J by 4 bases; unmatched bases: 10. The CDR3 loop spans 14 amino acids. The CDR3 DNA reads TGCAGCGCCCTGGAGAGGGGGCAAAATCAGCCCCAGCATTTT. Its translation is CSALERGQNQPQHF.

This clone was found a few times. The chain recombines TRBV2 with TRBJ2-7; 9 nucleotides align to TRBD2. The V gene's germline CDR1 is SNHLY and CDR2 FYNNEI. Trimming removed 6 bases from V and 4 bases from J; junction bases left unmatched: 10. This CDR3 spans 15 amino acids. The CDR3 DNA reads TGTGCCAGCAGGGAACTTAGCGGGGGAACGTACGAGCAGTACTTC. It yields the protein CASRELSGGTYEQYF.

The chain combines TRBV9 with TRBJ1-1; 7 nucleotides agree with TRBD1. Germline CDR1 is SGDLS and CDR2 is YYNGEE. V dropped 4 bases and J dropped 6; count of bases not matched to a gene: 9. CDR3 length: 14 residues. CDR3 residues: CASSSKTGAPEAFF. The DNA of the CDR3 is TGTGCCAGCAGCTCAAAAACAGGGGCCCCTGAAGCTTTCTTT.

Only one count was recorded for this clone. This chain joins TRBV6-2 or TRBV6-3 and TRBJ2-7, with TRBD2 as a possible D gene (5 bases). This CDR3 spans 14 amino acids. Trimming cost V 2 bases and J 2 bases, with 10 bases left between them. The germline gives CDR1 MNHEY, CDR2 SVGEGT. Written as DNA, the CDR3 is TGTGCCAGCAGTTACGGGGTCGGGACCTACGAGCAGTACTTC. It translates to CASSYGVGTYEQYF.

V and J are TRBV27 and TRBJ2-1; 7 bases map to TRBD2. The CDR3 is 15 amino acids. Germline V gene data show CDR1 as MNHEY and CDR2 as SMNVEV (reference sequence). The ends lost 5 bases at V and 4 bases at J; junction bases unmatched: 8. The CDR3 protein is CASSTSGDLYNEQFF. CDR3 coding DNA: TGTGCCAGCAGTACAAGCGGGGACCTATACAATGAGCAGTTCTTC.

The chain couples TRBV5-1 to TRBJ2-5; TRBD2 agrees at 13 bases. The CDR3 length is 15 residues. Germline V gene sequence: CDR1 SGHRS, CDR2 YFSETQ. V lost 0 bases, J lost 4 bases, and 0 bases stayed unmatched. CDR3 region: CASSLGLAGGETQYF. The CDR3 DNA sequence: TGCGCCAGCAGCTTGGGACTAGCGGGAGGAGAGACCCAGTACTTC. Supplemented by reference TRBV5-1 and TRBJ2-5, the full variable domain reads KAGVTQTPRYLIKTRGQQVTLSCSPISGHRSVSWYQQTPGQGLQFLFEYFSETQRNKGNFPGRFSGRQFSNSRSEMNVSTLELGDSALYLCASSLGLAGGETQYFGPGTRLLVL.

The V and J genes are TRBV6-2 or TRBV6-3 and TRBJ1-4; weak D call: TRBD1 (6 bases). The CDR3 is 15 amino acids. Per the germline V gene, CDR1 is MNHEY and CDR2 is SVGEGT. Trimming took off 4 bases at V and 0 bases at J, with 9 bases between the two ends. CDR3 sequence reads: CASSWDTATNEKLFF. CDR3 nucleotides: TGTGCCAGCAGTTGGGACACAGCAACTAATGAAAAACTGTTTTTT.

The CDR3 loop is CASRPQQAVTSPLHF. The CDR3 coding sequence is TGTGCCAGCAGACCACAACAGGCTGTTACTTCACCCCTCCACTTT. The chain couples TRBV27 to TRBJ1-6; D is possibly TRBD1 (5 bases). Trimming removed 6 bases from V and 9 bases from J, with 18 bases in between. Germline V gene sequence: CDR1 MNHEY, CDR2 SMNVEV (reference sequence). This CDR3 comprises 15 residues.

The rearrangement joins TRBV2 to TRBJ2-3; 11 bases map to TRBD2. Germline V gene sequence: CDR1 SNHLY, CDR2 FYNNEI. The CDR3 contains 16 residues. Losses at the gene ends were 3 bases for V and 5 bases for J; bases not matched to a gene: 7. The CDR3 DNA follows: TGTGCCAGCAGTGAGGGGCTAGCGGGAGGAATAGATACGCAGTATTTT. Its translation: CASSEGLAGGIDTQYF. Full variable domain (missing parts from reference TRBV2 and TRBJ2-3): EPEVTQTPSHQVTQMGQEVILRCVPISNHLYFYWYRQILGQKVEFLVSFYNNEISEKSEIFDDQFSVERPDGSNFTLKIRSTKLEDSAMYFCASSEGLAGGIDTQYFGPGTRLTVL.

The chain carries TRBV3-1 (or the pseudogene TRBV3-2) and TRBJ1-4, with D unresolved. V lost 3 bases and J lost 8, with 16 bases in between. The CDR3 sequence is 15 residues long. The germline gives CDR1 LGHDT, CDR2 YNNKEL (reference sequence). The chain's CDR3 is CASSQDPDPREKLFF. CDR3 bases: TGTGCCAGCAGCCAGGATCCGGACCCCAGGGAAAAACTGTTTTTT.

This clone was seen only once. The CDR3 region has the DNA TGTGCCAGCAGCCTTTCGGGACACATGTACCAAGAGACCCAGTACTTC. Protein: CASSLSGHMYQETQYF. The chain has TRBV7-6 and TRBJ2-5; D possibly corresponds to TRBD1 (6 bases). Per germline, CDR1 SGHVS and CDR2 FNYEAQ. V was shortened by 5 bases and J by 0 bases, with 16 bases between the two germline ends. This CDR3 contains 16 residues.

V and J are TRBV18 and TRBJ2-6; D gene uncertain. Germline assignment: CDR1 KGHSH and CDR2 LQKENI. This CDR3 is 16 amino acids long. V lost 4 bases to trimming and J lost 0 bases, with 10 bases between them. The CDR3 bases are TGTGCCAGCTCACACCAGTGGGGCTCTGGGGCCAACGTCCTGACTTTC. Protein: CASSHQWGSGANVLTF.

V and J are TRBV19 and TRBJ2-7; a possible D gene is TRBD1 (6 bases). V was clipped by 8 bases and J by 8 bases, with 13 bases between them. Germline lookup yields CDR1 LNHDA and CDR2 SQIVND (reference sequence). The CDR3 runs to 11 residues. The CDR3: CASESGGQQYF. The CDR3 DNA is TGTGCCAGTGAGAGTGGGGGCCAGCAGTACTTC. Full variable domain (missing parts from reference TRBV19 and TRBJ2-7): DGGITQSPKYLFRKEGQNVTLSCEQNLNHDAMYWYRQDPGQGLRLIYYSQIVNDFQKGDIAEGYSVSREKKESFPLTVTSAQKNPTAFYLCASESGGQQYFGPGTRLTVT.

This clone was seen a few times. This chain links TRBV19 with TRBJ1-5, with D perhaps matching TRBD1 (5 bases). The germline CDR1 and CDR2 sequences are LNHDA and SQIVND (reference sequence). The CDR3 runs to 15 residues. Trimming left V 6 bases short and J 4 bases short, with 16 bases between. The CDR3 loop reads CASRSLRGVNQPQHF. The CDR3 DNA follows: TGTGCCAGTAGAAGTCTAAGGGGTGTGAATCAGCCCCAGCATTTT.

This clone is a singleton in its sample. The chain carries TRBV27 and TRBJ2-5, with a tentative D call TRBD2 (6 bases). The CDR3 runs 16 residues. The V gene lost 0 bases and the J gene lost 7 bases, with 18 bases spanning the gap. Germline V lookup: CDR1 MNHEY, CDR2 SMNVEV (reference sequence). CDR3 coding DNA: TGTGCCAGCAGTTTATCACACCTTGCGGGGCTGGGGACCCAGTACTTC. Its protein is CASSLSHLAGLGTQYF.

This clone was detected a few times. The chain couples TRBV19 to TRBJ1-5, with D possibly being TRBD1 (5 bases). Trimming removed 6 bases from V and 9 bases from J, with 21 bases in between. The CDR3 has 15 amino acids. Germline values: CDR1 LNHDA, CDR2 SQIVND (reference sequence). The CDR3 loop is CASREFGGGPRPQHF. CDR3 DNA: TGTGCCAGTAGAGAATTCGGCGGGGGACCTCGGCCCCAGCATTTT. The complete variable domain, with remaining parts taken from reference TRBV19 and TRBJ1-5, reads DGGITQSPKYLFRKEGQNVTLSCEQNLNHDAMYWYRQDPGQGLRLIYYSQIVNDFQKGDIAEGYSVSREKKESFPLTVTSAQKNPTAFYLCASREFGGGPRPQHFGDGTRLSIL.